The T cell receptor beta chain described here comes from a study of blood T cells in healthy people across ages. Findings of the study overall: Observed TCR beta diversity per million T cells went down as age went up. This fall followed a roughly linear course with age.

The germline V and J ends were trimmed by 5 bases and 3 bases, with 11 bases remaining between them. Germline V lookup: CDR1 MNHEY, CDR2 SVGEGT. CDR3 size: 14 residues. The use of a sample-barcoded 5' primer and a J-beta primer mix characterized a second PCR of 7 to 11 cycles. Every sample produced at least 2.5 million CDR3-containing paired-end reads. MiXCR, run by TCRdb on the 5' RACE reads, gives a single entry per CDR3 protein. The table includes roughly 550,000 distinct CDR3 sequences, 24% detected once. The table lists this clonotype with a count of one. Its antigen remains unidentified. This sample also belongs to another study, concerning T cells of mothers and their children. As reported in that work: cDNA was synthesized from all extracted RNA at approximately 1.5 ug per reaction. Thymic selection shapes TCR recombination output similarly in related and unrelated pairs.

The chain employs TRBV6-2 or TRBV6-3 and TRBJ2-1; D remains unclear. This clonotype was obtained from a boy aged 5-17 years in good health. The sample comprised blood. CDR3 sequence: CASSKALDYNEQFF. The CDR3 DNA reads as TGTGCCAGCAGTAAAGCGCTGGACTACAATGAGCAGTTCTTC.